These 21 T cell receptor beta chains came from one sample sequenced in a study of vaccination and CD4 T cells after COVID-19. Treatment in this sample: roughly 11-day PBMC culture with coronavirus spike peptide pools or control peptides (ViraFEST assay). Cultured CD4+ T-cell DNA underwent Oncomine TCR Beta short-read sequencing. A single record per CDR3 protein comes from TCRdb applying MiXCR to the PCR reads. The sample includes about 5,100 distinct CDR3 sequences, around 43% of them seen just once. Antigen specificity for these receptors is unknown. Material: CD4+ T cells from blood, cultured in vitro. These receptors came from a human donor who had recovered from COVID-19.

The chain recombines TRBV2 with TRBJ2-7, with D uncertain. The CDR3 has 12 residues. CDR1 is SNHLY, CDR2 FYNNEI, per germline. V lost 7 bases and J lost 0, with 7 bases in between. In DNA, the CDR3 is TGTGCCAGCACCAGAAACTCCTACGAGCAGTACTTC. This gives the protein CASTRNSYEQYF.

CDR3 loop: CASSLGQRTGHGRENTEAFF. The CDR3 nucleotides read TGTGCCAGCAGCTTGGGCCAGAGGACAGGGCATGGCAGGGAGAACACTGAAGCTTTCTTT. V gene TRBV7-9 combines with J gene TRBJ1-1; 8 bases are a match to TRBD1. The CDR3 sequence is 20 residues long. V dropped 3 bases and J dropped 1; count of bases not matched to a gene: 19. The germline gives CDR1 SEHNR, CDR2 FQNEAQ (reference sequence).

This clonotype turned up a few times. This rearrangement joins TRBV6-5 to TRBJ2-3; 10 bases line up with TRBD2. This CDR3 comprises 16 residues. Germline CDR1 MNHEY, CDR2 SVGAGI. Losses at the gene ends were 0 bases for V and 4 bases for J; bases not matched to a gene: 4. DNA of the CDR3: TGTGCCAGCAGTTACTCGGTAGCGGGGGGAGCAGATACGCAGTATTTT. It codes for CASSYSVAGGADTQYF.

The J gene is TRBJ1-2, the V gene TRBV18, with 8 nucleotides matching TRBD1. The CDR3 extends over 13 amino acids. Germline lookup yields CDR1 KGHSH and CDR2 LQKENI. Germline trimming cut 5 bases from V and 6 bases from J; bases unmatched to any gene: 5. This chain's CDR3 is CASSSLQGDGYTF. CDR3 coding DNA: TGTGCCAGCTCATCGTTACAGGGGGATGGCTACACCTTC.

The chain employs TRBV6-5 and TRBJ2-2, with a weak D call TRBD1 (6 bases). The V end lost 3 bases, the J end lost 0 bases, and 8 bases lay between the germline ends. The CDR3 runs to 15 residues. Germline lookup yields CDR1 MNHEY and CDR2 SVGAGI. In DNA, the CDR3 is TGTGCCAGCAGTTATAACAGGGCGAACACCGGGGAGCTGTTTTTT. Residues: CASSYNRANTGELFF.

CDR3 residues: CASRQGSSYNSPLHF. The CDR3 DNA is TGTGCCAGTAGACAGGGGAGCTCCTATAATTCACCCCTCCACTTT. This chain links TRBV19 with TRBJ1-6; 7 bases match TRBD1. Germline CDR1 is LNHDA and CDR2 is SQIVND (reference sequence). J lost 0 bases, V lost 6 bases, and 2 bases had no gene match. The CDR3 is made up of 15 amino acids. The complete variable domain, with remaining parts taken from reference TRBV19 and TRBJ1-6, reads DGGITQSPKYLFRKEGQNVTLSCEQNLNHDAMYWYRQDPGQGLRLIYYSQIVNDFQKGDIAEGYSVSREKKESFPLTVTSAQKNPTAFYLCASRQGSSYNSPLHFGNGTRLTVT.

The J gene is TRBJ1-2, the V gene TRBV5-1; 8 nucleotides agree with TRBD1. Germline V CDR1 and CDR2: SGHRS, YFSETQ. The CDR3 consists of 15 residues. V shed 0 bases and J 4 bases; nucleotides not matched to a gene: 5. The DNA of the CDR3 is TGCGCCAGCAGCTTGGGCCAGGGGGCTATCTATGGCTACACCTTC. It codes for CASSLGQGAIYGYTF.

This clonotype was seen more than once but under ten times. V usage is TRBV27 and J usage is TRBJ1-2; 10 nucleotides agree with TRBD1. V was clipped by 5 bases and J by 5 bases; unmatched bases: 5. Germline CDR1 is MNHEY and CDR2 is SMNVEV (reference sequence). The CDR3 contains 14 residues. DNA of the CDR3: TGTGCCAGCAGTAGGGACAGGGGAGAGTATGGCTACACCTTC. Its protein product is CASSRDRGEYGYTF.

The CDR3 DNA follows: TGCGCCAGCAGCCAAGGGACTAGCGGGGGGGCGGTAGAGCAGTACTTC. Encoded protein: CASSQGTSGGAVEQYF. The genes are TRBV4-1 and TRBJ2-7, with 15 bases that match TRBD2. The CDR3 length is 16 residues. Germline V gene lookup returns CDR1 MGHRA and CDR2 YSYEKL. Trimming cost V 1 base and J 7 bases; bases outside gene matches: 5.

This clonotype was detected a few times. The chain has TRBV7-2 and TRBJ2-5; 9 nucleotides agree with TRBD1. The CDR3 is 15 residues long. The V segment lost 3 bases and the J segment 1 base; nucleotides outside the gene matches: 3. Germline loops: CDR1 SGHTA, CDR2 FQGNSA. The CDR3 coding sequence is TGTGCCAGCAGCTTGACAGGGGGATTCCAAGAGACCCAGTACTTC. Its protein is CASSLTGGFQETQYF.

The chain is built from TRBV20-1 and TRBJ2-1; no clear D. Germline V gene data show CDR1 as DFQATT and CDR2 as SNEGSKA (reference sequence). There are 13 residues in the CDR3. Trimming shortened V by 3 bases and J by 7 bases, and 13 bases separated the two germline ends. The CDR3 loop is CSARIPMRNEQFF. The CDR3 region has the DNA TGCAGTGCTAGGATACCGATGCGGAATGAGCAGTTCTTC.

This chain joins TRBV2 and TRBJ2-5; 10 bases fit TRBD1. Germline lookup yields CDR1 SNHLY and CDR2 FYNNEI. The junction had 9 bases not matched to a gene; V was cut back by 6 bases and J by 5 bases. The CDR3 sequence is 15 residues long. This CDR3 is CASRARDRGGETQYF. DNA for the CDR3: TGTGCCAGCAGAGCCCGGGACAGGGGAGGGGAGACCCAGTACTTC.

Worth noting for this clonotype: One junction end does not reproduce the germline sequence, and a read error may be involved. The CDR3 loop is CASTSGQAHNSPHHF. DNA for the CDR3: TGTGCCAGCACCAGCGGGCAGGCCCATAATTCACCCCACCACTTT. The chain employs TRBV6-1 and TRBJ1-6, with D uncertain. Germline V gene lookup returns CDR1 MNHNS and CDR2 SASEGT. This CDR3 comprises 15 residues.

This clonotype was detected a few times. The V call is TRBV6-1, the J call TRBJ1-1, with a possible D match to TRBD1 (5 bases). Trimming shortened V by 6 bases and J by 1 base, and 12 bases separated the two germline ends. The CDR3 is 14 residues long. Looked up from germline, CDR1 is MNHNS and CDR2 is SASEGT. The CDR3 bases are TGTGCCAGCAGGCTGGGGGTCTCGAACACTGAAGCTTTCTTT. Translation gives CASRLGVSNTEAFF.

The chain employs TRBV6-1 and TRBJ1-1; D is unclear. Trimming cost V 2 bases and J 4 bases, with 17 bases left between them. The germline gives CDR1 MNHNS, CDR2 SASEGT. CDR3 length: 16 residues. The CDR3 loop reads CASSESAHLGGTEAFF. CDR3 nucleotides: TGTGCCAGCAGTGAATCTGCCCACCTAGGAGGCACTGAAGCTTTCTTT.

This chain links TRBV12-3 or TRBV12-4 with TRBJ1-5, with 10 bases that match TRBD1. This CDR3 region has 16 residues. With 6 bases clipped from V and 1 base from J, the junction kept 6 bases outside the gene matches. The CDR3: CASSSGTGVSNQPQHF. DNA for the CDR3: TGTGCCAGCAGCTCCGGGACAGGGGTCAGCAATCAGCCCCAGCATTTT.

V and J are TRBV12-3 or TRBV12-4 and TRBJ1-2; a weak D match, TRBD1 (5 bases). The V and J ends lost 4 bases and 4 bases respectively, with 13 bases between them. The CDR3 spans 14 residues. The CDR3 region is CASSSPGRTYGYTF. CDR3 bases: TGTGCCAGCAGTTCCCCGGGACGGACCTATGGCTACACCTTC.

The rearrangement links TRBV19 to TRBJ1-5; D possibly corresponds to TRBD1 (5 bases). The germline CDR1 and CDR2 sequences are LNHDA and SQIVND (reference sequence). The CDR3 totals 14 residues. Trimming removed 5 bases from V and 6 bases from J, with 14 bases in between. The CDR3 DNA follows: TGTGCCAGTAGTGGGGGATCGGGGCGTCAGCCCCAGCATTTT. This codes for CASSGGSGRQPQHF.

This clonotype occurred a few times. The chain is built from TRBV6-1 and TRBJ1-6; D remains ambiguous. The CDR3 consists of 14 residues. Germline V gives CDR1 MNHNS, CDR2 SASEGT. V lost 6 bases, J lost 9 bases, and 15 bases lay in between. In DNA, the CDR3 is TGTGCCAGCAGGGAACCGGGGTCCAGTTCACCCCTCCACTTT. Amino acid sequence: CASREPGSSSPLHF.

The V call is TRBV12-3 or TRBV12-4, the J call TRBJ1-1; unclear D gene. This CDR3 has 14 amino acids. Trimming took 4 bases from V and 2 from J, leaving 11 bases between them. The DNA of the CDR3 is TGTGCCAGCAGTTCGCCGACGGGCAACACTGAAGCTTTCTTT. This gives the protein CASSSPTGNTEAFF.

V is TRBV6-1 and J is TRBJ1-1; TRBD1 matches 7 bases. Trimming at V came to 6 bases and at J to 6 bases, leaving 10 bases not matched to a gene. There are 14 residues in the CDR3. CDR1 MNHNS and CDR2 SASEGT come from the germline V gene. The CDR3 loop is CASRPSQGRAEAFF. In DNA form, the CDR3 reads TGTGCCAGCAGGCCGTCACAGGGGAGGGCTGAAGCTTTCTTT.